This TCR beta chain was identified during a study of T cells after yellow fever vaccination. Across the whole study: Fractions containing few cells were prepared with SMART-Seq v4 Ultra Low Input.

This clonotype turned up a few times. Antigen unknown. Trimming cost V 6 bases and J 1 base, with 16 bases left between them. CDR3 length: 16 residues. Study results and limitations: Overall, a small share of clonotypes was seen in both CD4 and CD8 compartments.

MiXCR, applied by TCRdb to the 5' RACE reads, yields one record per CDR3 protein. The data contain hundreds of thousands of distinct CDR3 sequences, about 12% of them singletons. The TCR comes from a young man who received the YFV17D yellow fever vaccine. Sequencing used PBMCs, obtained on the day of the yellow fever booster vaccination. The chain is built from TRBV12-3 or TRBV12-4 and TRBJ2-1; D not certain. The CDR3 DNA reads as TGTGCCAGCAGGTCGGTGGGCAGGCATTCCTACAATGAGCAGTTCTTC. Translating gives CASRSVGRHSYNEQFF.